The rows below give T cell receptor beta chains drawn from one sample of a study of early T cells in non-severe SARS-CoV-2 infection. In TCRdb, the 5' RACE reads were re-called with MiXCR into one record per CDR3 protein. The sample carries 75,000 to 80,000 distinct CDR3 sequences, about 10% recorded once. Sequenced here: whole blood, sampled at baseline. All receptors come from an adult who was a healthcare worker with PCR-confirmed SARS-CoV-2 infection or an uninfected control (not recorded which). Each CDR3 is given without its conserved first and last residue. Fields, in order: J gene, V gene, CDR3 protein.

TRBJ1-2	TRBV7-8	ASSPQTGDYGYT
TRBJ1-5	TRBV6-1	ASSQNRGYSNQPQH
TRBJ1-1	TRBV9	ASSVDGGLNTEAF
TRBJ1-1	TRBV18	ASSPPGQGSEAF
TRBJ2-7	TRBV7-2	ASSEAGTAPYEQY
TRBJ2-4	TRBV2	ASSEASGVAKNIQY
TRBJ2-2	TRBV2	ASSDDRGRTGELF
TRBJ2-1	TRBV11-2	ASSFGLAGVNEQF
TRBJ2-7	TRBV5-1	ASSRERGPRC
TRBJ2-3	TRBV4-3	ASSQDARGVADTQY
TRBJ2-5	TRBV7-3	ASSLKARGWQETQY
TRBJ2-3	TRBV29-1	SVLVTDTQY
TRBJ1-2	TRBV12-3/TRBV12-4	ASSRPNNYGYT
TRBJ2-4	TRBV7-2	ASSSRLAGGRSKNIQY
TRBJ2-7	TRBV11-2	ASSSGTGGVGQY
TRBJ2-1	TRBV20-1	SARLPGRIYNEQF
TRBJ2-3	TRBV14	ASSQGPGAGLGDTQY
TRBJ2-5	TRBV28	ASRQETQY
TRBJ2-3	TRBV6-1	ASSTRTFNRGRQVRTDTQY
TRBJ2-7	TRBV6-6	ASTPADRGYEQY
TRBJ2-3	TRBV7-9	ASSPTGGPTDTQY
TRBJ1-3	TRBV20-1	SARSQGALPGNTIY
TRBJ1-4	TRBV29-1	SAAREKLF
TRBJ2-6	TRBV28	ASSESGPSGANVLT
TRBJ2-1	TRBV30	AWSVPQGLAYNEQF
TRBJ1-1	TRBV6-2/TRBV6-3	ASSPGTVTEAF
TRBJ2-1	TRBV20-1	SALGLAGLVNEQF
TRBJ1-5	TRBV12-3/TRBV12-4	ASSLGGVRNQPQH
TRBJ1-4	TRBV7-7	ASSYLPPKDATNEKLF
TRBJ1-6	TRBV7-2	ASSPPGTGSLSLH
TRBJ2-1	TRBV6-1	ASTPGTSGEQF
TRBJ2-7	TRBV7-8	ASSLTSGGTEQY
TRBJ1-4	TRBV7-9	ASSLDEKLF
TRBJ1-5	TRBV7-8	ASSFSGTGVNQPQH
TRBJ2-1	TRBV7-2	ASSNHGPSGLGSQF
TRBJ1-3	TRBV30	ACSPPAGSGNTIY
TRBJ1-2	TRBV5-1	ASSHNDPYGYT
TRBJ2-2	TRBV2	ASSEDRGRTGELF
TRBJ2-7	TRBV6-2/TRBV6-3	ASNRDAYLEQY
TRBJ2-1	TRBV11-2	ASSLTRRNEQF
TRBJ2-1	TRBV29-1	SVSGGNSYNEQF
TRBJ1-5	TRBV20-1	SARNRYSNQPQH
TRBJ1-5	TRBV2	ASSEARGANQPQH
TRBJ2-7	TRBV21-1	ASSKALSERGRFGEQY
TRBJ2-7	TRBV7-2	ASSQTTYEQY
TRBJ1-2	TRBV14	ASRLNTGYGYT
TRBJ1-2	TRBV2	ASSEARLGYT
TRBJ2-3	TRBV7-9	ASSGSGGAGDTQY